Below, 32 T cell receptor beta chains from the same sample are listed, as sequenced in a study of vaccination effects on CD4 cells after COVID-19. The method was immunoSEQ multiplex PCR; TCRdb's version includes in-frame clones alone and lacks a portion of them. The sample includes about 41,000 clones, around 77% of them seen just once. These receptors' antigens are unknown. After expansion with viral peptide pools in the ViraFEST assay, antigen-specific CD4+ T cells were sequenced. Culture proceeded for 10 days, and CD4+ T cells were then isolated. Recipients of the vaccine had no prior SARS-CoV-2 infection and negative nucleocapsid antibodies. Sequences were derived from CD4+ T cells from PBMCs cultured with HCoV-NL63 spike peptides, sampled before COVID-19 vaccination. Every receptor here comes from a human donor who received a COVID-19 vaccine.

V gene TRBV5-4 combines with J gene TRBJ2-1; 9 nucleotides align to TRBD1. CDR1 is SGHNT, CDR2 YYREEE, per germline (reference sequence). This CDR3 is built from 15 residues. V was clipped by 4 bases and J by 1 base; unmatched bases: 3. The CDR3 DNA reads TGTGCCAGCAGCCAGACAGGGGGTTCCTACAATGAGCAGTTCTTC. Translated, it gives CASSQTGGSYNEQFF.

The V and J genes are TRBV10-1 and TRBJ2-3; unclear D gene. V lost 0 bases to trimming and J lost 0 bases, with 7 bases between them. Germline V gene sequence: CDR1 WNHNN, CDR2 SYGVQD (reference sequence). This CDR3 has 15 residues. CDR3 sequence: CASSESGFSTDTQYF. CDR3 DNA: TGCGCCAGCAGTGAGTCAGGATTTAGCACAGATACGCAGTATTTT.

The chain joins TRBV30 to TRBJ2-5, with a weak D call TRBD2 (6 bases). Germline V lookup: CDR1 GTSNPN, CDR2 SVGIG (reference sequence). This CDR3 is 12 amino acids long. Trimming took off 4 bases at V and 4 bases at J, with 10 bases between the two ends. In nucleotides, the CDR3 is TGTGCCTGGAATAGCGGAATAGAGACCCAGTACTTC. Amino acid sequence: CAWNSGIETQYF.

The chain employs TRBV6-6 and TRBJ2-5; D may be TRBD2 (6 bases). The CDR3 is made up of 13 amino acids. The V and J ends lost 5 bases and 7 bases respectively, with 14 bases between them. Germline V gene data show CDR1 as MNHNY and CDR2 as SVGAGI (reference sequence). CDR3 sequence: CASSPSAGSTQYF. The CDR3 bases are TGTGCCAGCAGTCCATCGGCGGGGTCGACCCAGTACTTC.

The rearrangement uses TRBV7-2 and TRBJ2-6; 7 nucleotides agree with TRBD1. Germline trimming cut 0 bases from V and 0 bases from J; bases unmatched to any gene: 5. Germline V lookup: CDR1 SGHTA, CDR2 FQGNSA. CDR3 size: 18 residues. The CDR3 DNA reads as TGTGCCAGCAGCTTAGCGCCCGGGACAGTCTCTGGGGCCAACGTCCTGACTTTC. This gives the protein CASSLAPGTVSGANVLTF.

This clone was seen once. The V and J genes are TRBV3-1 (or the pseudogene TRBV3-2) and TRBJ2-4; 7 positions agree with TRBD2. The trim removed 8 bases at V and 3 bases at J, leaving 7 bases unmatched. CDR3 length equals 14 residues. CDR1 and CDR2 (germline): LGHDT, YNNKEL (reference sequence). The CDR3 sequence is CASSGGGGKNIQYF. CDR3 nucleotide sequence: TGTGCCAGCTCCGGCGGCGGGGGCAAAAACATTCAGTACTTC.

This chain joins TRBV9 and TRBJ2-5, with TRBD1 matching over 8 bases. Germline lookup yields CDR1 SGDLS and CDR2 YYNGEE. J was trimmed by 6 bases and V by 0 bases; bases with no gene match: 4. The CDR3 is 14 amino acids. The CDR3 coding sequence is TGTGCCAGCAGCGTAGCACAGGGGGGCCAGACCCAGTACTTC. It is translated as CASSVAQGGQTQYF.

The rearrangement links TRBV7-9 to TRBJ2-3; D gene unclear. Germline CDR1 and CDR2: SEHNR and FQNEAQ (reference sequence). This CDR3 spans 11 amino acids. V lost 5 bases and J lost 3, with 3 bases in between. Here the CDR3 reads CASSATDTQYF. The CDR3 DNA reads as TGTGCCAGCAGCGCGACAGATACGCAGTATTTT.

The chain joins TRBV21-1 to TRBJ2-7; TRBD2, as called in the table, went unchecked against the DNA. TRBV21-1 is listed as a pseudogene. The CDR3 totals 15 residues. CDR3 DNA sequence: TGTGCCAGCAGCGCGGGAAGACACCCCCCCTACGAGCAGTACGTC. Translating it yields CASSAGRHPPYEQYV.

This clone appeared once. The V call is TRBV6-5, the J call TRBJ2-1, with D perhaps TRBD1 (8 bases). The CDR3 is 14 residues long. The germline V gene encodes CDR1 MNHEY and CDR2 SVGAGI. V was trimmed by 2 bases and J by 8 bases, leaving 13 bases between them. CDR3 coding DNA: TGTGCCAGCAGTTACCAACAGGGGGGGGATGAGCAGTTCTTC. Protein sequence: CASSYQQGGDEQFF.

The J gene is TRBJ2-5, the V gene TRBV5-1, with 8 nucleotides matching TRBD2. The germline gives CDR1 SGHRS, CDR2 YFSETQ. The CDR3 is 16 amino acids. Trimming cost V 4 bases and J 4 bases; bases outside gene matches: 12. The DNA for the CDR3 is TGCGCCAGCAGCCCCGGAGAAATAGCGGGGTTAGAGACCCAGTACTTC. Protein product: CASSPGEIAGLETQYF.

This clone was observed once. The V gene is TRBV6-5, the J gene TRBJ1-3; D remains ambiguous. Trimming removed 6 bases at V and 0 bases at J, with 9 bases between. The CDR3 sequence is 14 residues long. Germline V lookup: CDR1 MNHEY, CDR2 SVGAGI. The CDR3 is CASSTGYSGNTIYF. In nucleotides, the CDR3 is TGTGCCAGCAGCACCGGGTACTCTGGAAACACCATATATTTT.

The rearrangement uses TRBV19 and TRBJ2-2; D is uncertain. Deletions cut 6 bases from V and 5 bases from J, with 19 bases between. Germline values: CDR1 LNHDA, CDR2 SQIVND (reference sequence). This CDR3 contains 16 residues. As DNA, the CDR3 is TGTGCCAGTAGACTTAAGGCCACAGCATTTACCGGGGAGCTGTTTTTT. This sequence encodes CASRLKATAFTGELFF.

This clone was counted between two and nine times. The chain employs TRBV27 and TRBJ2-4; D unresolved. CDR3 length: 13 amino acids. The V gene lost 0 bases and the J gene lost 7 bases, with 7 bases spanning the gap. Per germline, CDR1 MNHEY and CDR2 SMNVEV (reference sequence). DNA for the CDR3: TGTGCCAGCAGTTTATCGTTCGGGAACATTCAGTACTTC. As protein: CASSLSFGNIQYF.

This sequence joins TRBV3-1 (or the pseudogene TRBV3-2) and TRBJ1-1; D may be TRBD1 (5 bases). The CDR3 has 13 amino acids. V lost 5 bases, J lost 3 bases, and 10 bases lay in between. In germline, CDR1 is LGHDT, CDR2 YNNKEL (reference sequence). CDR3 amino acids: CASSVRGDTEAFF. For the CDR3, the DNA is TGTGCCAGCAGCGTAAGGGGAGACACTGAAGCTTTCTTT.

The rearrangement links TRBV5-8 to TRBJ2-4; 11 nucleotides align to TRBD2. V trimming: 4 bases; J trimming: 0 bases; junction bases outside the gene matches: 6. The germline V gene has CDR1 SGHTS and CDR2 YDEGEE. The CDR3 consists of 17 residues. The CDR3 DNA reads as TGTGCCAGCAGCCCCGGGACTAGCGGAATAGCCAAAAACATTCAGTACTTC. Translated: CASSPGTSGIAKNIQYF.

The CDR3 protein is CASSVVASSSTDTQYF. CDR3 sequence (DNA): TGTGCCAGCAGCGTAGTAGCCTCGTCTAGCACAGATACGCAGTATTTT. This sequence joins TRBV9 and TRBJ2-3; the D is unclear. The germline V gene has CDR1 SGDLS and CDR2 YYNGEE. This CDR3 is 16 amino acids long. V was cut by 0 bases and J by 0 bases, with 11 bases left in between.

The CDR3: CASSLSDVLTF. The CDR3 DNA is TGTGCCAGCAGCCTCAGTGACGTCCTGACTTTC. The chain uses TRBV14 and TRBJ2-6; no clear D. Germline lookup yields CDR1 SGHDN and CDR2 FVKESK. The CDR3 totals 11 residues. V lost 4 bases to trimming and J lost 11 bases, with 6 bases between them.

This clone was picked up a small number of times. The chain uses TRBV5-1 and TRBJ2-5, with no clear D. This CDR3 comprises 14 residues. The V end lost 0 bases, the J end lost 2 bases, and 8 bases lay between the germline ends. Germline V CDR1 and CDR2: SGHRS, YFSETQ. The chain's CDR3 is CASSLGRIQETQYF. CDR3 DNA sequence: TGCGCCAGCAGCTTGGGGCGGATACAAGAGACCCAGTACTTC.

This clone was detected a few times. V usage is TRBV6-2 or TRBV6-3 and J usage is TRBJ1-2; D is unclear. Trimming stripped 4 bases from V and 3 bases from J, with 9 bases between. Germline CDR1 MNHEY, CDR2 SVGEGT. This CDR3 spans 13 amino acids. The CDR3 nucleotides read TGTGCCAGCAGTTGGCCGGGAGACTATGGCTACACCTTC. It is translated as CASSWPGDYGYTF.

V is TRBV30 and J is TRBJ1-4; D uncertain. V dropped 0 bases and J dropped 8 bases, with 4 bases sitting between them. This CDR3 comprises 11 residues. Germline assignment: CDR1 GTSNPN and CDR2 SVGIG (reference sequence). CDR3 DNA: TGTGCCTGGAGTGTACGGGAAAAACTGTTTTTT. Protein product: CAWSVREKLFF.

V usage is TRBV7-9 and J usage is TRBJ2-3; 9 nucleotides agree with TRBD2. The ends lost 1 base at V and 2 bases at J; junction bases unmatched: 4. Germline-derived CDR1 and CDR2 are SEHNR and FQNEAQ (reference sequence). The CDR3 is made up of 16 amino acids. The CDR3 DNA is TGTGCCAGCAGCTTAGGGCTAGCGGGGTTCACAGATACGCAGTATTTT. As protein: CASSLGLAGFTDTQYF.

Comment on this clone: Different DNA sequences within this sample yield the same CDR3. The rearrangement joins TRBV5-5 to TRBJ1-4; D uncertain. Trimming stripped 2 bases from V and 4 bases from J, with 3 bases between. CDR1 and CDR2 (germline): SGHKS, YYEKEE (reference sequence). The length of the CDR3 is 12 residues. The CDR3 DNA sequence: TGTGCCAGCAGCTTTCTTAATGAAAAACTGTTTTTT. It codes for CASSFLNEKLFF.

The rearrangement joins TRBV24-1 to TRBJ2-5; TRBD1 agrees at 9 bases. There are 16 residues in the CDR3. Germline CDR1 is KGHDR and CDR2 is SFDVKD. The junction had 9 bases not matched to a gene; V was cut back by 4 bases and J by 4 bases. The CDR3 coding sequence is TGTGCCACCAGTGAACTGGGACAGGGCGTTCGAGAGACCCAGTACTTC. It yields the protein CATSELGQGVRETQYF.

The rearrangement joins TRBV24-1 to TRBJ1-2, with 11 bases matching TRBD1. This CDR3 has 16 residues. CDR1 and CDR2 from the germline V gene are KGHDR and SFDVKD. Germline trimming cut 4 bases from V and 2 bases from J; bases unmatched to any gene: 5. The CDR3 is CATSDPGQGANYGYTF. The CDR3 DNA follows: TGTGCCACCAGTGACCCTGGACAGGGGGCGAACTATGGCTACACCTTC.

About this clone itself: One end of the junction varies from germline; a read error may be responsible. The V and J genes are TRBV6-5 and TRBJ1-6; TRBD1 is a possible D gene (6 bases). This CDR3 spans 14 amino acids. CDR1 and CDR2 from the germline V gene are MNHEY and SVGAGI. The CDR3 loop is CAGSWTAVNSPLHF. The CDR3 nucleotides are TGTGCCGGCAGTTGGACAGCGGTTAATTCACCCCTCCACTTT.

The CDR3 protein is CASSLGQGTDTQYF. CDR3 DNA: TGTGCCAGCAGCTTAGGACAAGGCACAGATACGCAGTATTTT. The chain has TRBV7-7 and TRBJ2-3, with unresolved D. Trimming removed 1 base at V and 1 base at J, with 6 bases between. In germline, CDR1 is SSHAT, CDR2 FNYEAQ (reference sequence). The CDR3 is 14 amino acids.

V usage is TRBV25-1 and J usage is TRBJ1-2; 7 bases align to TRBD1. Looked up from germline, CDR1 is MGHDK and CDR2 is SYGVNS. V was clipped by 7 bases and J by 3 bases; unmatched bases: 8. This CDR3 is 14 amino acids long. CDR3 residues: CASKKTGKDYGYTF. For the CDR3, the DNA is TGTGCCAGCAAAAAGACAGGGAAAGACTATGGCTACACCTTC.

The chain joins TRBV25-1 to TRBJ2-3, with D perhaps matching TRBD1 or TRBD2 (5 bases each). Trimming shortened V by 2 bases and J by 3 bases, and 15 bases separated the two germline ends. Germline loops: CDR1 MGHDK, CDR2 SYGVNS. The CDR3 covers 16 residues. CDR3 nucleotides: TGTGCCAGCAGTGAAGGGACCACGGCCTTAACAGATACGCAGTATTTT. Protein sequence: CASSEGTTALTDTQYF.

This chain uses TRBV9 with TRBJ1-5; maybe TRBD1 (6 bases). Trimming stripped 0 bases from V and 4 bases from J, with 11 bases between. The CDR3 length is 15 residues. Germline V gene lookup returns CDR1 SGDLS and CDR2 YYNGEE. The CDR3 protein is CASSVGGTPNQPQHF. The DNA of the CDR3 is TGTGCCAGCAGCGTAGGGGGGACACCAAATCAGCCCCAGCATTTT.

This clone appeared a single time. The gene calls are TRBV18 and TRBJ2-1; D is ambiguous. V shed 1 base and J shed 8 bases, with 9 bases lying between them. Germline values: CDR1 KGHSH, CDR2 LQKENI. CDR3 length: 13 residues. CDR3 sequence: CASSPQTAYEQFF. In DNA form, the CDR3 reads TGTGCCAGCTCACCACAGACGGCCTATGAGCAGTTCTTC.

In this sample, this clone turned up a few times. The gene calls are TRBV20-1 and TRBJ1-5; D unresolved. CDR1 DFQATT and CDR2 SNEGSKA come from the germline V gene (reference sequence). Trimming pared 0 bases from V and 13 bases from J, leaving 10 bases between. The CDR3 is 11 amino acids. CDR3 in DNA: TGCAGTGCTAGAGATCGACACTTACAGCATTTT. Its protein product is CSARDRHLQHF.